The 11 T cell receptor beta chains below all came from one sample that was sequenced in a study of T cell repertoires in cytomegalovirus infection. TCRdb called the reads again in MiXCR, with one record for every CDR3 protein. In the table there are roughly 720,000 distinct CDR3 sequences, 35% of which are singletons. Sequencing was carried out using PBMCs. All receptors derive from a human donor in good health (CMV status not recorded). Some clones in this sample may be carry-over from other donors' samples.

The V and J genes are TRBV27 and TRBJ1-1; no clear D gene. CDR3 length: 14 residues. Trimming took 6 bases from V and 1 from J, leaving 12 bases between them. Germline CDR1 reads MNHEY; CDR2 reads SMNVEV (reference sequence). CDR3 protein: CASRTVRQNTEAFF. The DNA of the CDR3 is TGTGCCAGCAGGACCGTTAGACAGAACACTGAAGCTTTCTTT.

In DNA form, the CDR3 reads TGCAGTGCTAGGTGGGCTAGCCGGCGCACAGATACGCAGTATTTT. Translated, it gives CSARWASRRTDTQYF. This chain uses TRBV20-1 with TRBJ2-3, with D perhaps TRBD2 (5 bases). Germline V gene data show CDR1 as DFQATT and CDR2 as SNEGSKA (reference sequence). The CDR3 length is 15 residues. Trimming shortened V by 3 bases and J by 1 base, and 14 bases separated the two germline ends.

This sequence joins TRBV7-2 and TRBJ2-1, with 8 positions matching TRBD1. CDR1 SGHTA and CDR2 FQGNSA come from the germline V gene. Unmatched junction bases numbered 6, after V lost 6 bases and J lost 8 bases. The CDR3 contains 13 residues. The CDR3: CASRYSGGHEQFF. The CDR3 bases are TGTGCCAGCAGGTACTCAGGGGGCCATGAGCAGTTCTTC.

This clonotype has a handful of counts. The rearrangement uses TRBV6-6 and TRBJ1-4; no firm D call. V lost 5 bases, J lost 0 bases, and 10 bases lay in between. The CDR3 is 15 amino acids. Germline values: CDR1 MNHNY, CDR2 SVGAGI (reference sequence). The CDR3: CASSPVLATNEKLFF. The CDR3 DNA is TGTGCCAGCAGTCCGGTACTTGCAACTAATGAAAAACTGTTTTTT.

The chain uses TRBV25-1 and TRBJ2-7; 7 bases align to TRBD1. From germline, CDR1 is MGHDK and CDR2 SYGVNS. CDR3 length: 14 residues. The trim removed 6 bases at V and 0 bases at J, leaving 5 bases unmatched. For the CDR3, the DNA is TGTGCCAGCAGACGGGACAGAAACTCCTACGAGCAGTACTTC. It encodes CASRRDRNSYEQYF.

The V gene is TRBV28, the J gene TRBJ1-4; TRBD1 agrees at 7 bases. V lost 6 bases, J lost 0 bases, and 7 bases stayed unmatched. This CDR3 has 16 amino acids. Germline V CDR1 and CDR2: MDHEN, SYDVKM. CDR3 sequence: CASSFDRAATNEKLFF. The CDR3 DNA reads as TGTGCCAGCAGCTTCGACAGGGCTGCAACTAATGAAAAACTGTTTTTT.

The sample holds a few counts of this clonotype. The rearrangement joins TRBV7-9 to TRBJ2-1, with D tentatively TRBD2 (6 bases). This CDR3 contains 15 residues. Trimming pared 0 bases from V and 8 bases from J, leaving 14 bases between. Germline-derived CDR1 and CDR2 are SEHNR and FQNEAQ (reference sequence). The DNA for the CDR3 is TGTGCCAGCAGCTTAGCGTCCGGGACTTTCCATGAGCAGTTCTTC. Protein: CASSLASGTFHEQFF.

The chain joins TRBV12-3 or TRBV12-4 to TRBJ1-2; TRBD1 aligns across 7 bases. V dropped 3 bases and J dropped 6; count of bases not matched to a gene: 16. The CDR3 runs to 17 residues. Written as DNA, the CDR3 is TGTGCCAGCAGTTTGTGGCAGGGGGACCTAACTCGTCATGGCTACACCTTC. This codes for CASSLWQGDLTRHGYTF.

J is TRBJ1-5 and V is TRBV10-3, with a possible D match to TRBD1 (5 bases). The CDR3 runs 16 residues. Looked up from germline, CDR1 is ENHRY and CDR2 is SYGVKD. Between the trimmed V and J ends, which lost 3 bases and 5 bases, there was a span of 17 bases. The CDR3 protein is CAISDAGTDLYQPQHF. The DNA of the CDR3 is TGTGCCATCAGTGACGCCGGGACGGACCTTTATCAGCCCCAGCATTTT.

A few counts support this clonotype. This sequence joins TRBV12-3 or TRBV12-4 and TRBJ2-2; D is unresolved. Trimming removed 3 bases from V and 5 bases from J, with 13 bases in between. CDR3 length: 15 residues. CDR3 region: CASSFGQPSTGELFF. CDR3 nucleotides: TGTGCCAGCAGTTTTGGTCAGCCAAGTACCGGGGAGCTGTTTTTT.

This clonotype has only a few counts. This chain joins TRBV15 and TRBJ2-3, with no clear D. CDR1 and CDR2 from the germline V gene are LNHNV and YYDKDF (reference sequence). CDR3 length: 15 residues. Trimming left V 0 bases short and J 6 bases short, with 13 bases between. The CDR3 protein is CATSRDGVGSDTQYF. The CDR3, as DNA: TGTGCCACCAGCAGAGATGGGGTCGGGTCTGATACGCAGTATTTT.